The 30 T cell receptor beta chains in this list originate from one sample, sequenced in a study of blood T cells in healthy people across ages. Next came a second PCR, run for roughly 6 to 11 cycles, which used a sample-barcoded 5' primer along with a J-beta primer mix. TCRdb redid the calling of the 5' RACE reads with MiXCR, one entry per CDR3 protein. The sample consists of 1.5 million to 1.8 million distinct CDR3 sequences, 35% to 45% of them appearing once. The sample comprised blood. The origin of the receptors is a woman under 30 in good health.

The chain employs TRBV20-1 and TRBJ1-6; 9 bases align to TRBD1. Germline values: CDR1 DFQATT, CDR2 SNEGSKA (reference sequence). The J segment lost 7 bases and the V segment lost 6 bases, leaving 13 bases of the junction unmatched. The CDR3 runs 16 residues. CDR3 DNA sequence: TGCAGTGCCAGAACAGGGGGCATAAGGAAAAATTCACCCCTCCACTTT. It translates to CSARTGGIRKNSPLHF.

The chain has TRBV27 and TRBJ2-7; D may match TRBD1 or TRBD2 (5 bases each). The CDR3 consists of 16 residues. Trimming took 2 bases from V and 1 from J, leaving 15 bases between them. Germline V CDR1 and CDR2: MNHEY, SMNVEV (reference sequence). The CDR3 nucleotides are TGTGCCAGCAGTTTAGAGCGCCCTGGGGGATCCTACGAGCAGTACTTC. Residues: CASSLERPGGSYEQYF.

This chain uses TRBV25-1 with TRBJ1-1, with D possibly TRBD1 on 6 matching bases. The CDR3 loop spans 14 amino acids. The V gene's germline CDR1 is MGHDK and CDR2 SYGVNS. V lost 1 base, J lost 5 bases, and 11 bases lay in between. Written as DNA, the CDR3 is TGTGCCAGCAGTGAATTCCACCAGGGGACTGAAGCTTTCTTT. This translates into CASSEFHQGTEAFF.

The chain recombines TRBV12-3 or TRBV12-4 with TRBJ1-2; maybe TRBD1 (6 bases). The CDR3 extends over 13 amino acids. The ends were cut back, 7 bases at V and 1 base at J, with 10 bases in the middle. This CDR3 is CASTRTVNYGYTF. The CDR3 nucleotides read TGTGCCAGCACCCGGACAGTTAACTATGGCTACACCTTC.

The sample holds a few counts of this clonotype. The V gene is TRBV4-3, the J gene TRBJ1-4; D unresolved. The CDR3 extends over 16 amino acids. The V end lost 0 bases, the J end lost 5 bases, and 13 bases lay between the germline ends. CDR1 is LGHNA and CDR2 is YSLEER in the germline V gene. The CDR3 DNA is TGCGCCAGCAGCCAAGATGGGGAGAACCTGAATGAAAAACTGTTTTTT. Its translation: CASSQDGENLNEKLFF.

CDR3 coding DNA: TGCAGTGCTAGAGATGGACAGGGGGTCCTTGGCTACACCTTC. Translated: CSARDGQGVLGYTF. The V and J genes are TRBV20-1 and TRBJ1-2, with TRBD1 matching over 10 bases. Germline CDR1 is DFQATT and CDR2 is SNEGSKA (reference sequence). The V gene end was trimmed by 0 bases and the J gene end by 7 bases; junction bases not matched to a gene: 5. The CDR3 loop spans 14 amino acids.

This clonotype was observed a few times. CDR3 DNA sequence: TGTGCCAGCAGCCCTACAGCGGGATTGAAACACAATGAGCAGTTCTTC. It specifies CASSPTAGLKHNEQFF. V and J are TRBV11-3 and TRBJ2-1, with 7 bases aligning to TRBD2. The J segment lost 5 bases and the V segment lost 5 bases, leaving 12 bases of the junction unmatched. The CDR3 loop spans 16 amino acids. Germline V lookup: CDR1 SGHNT, CDR2 YENEEA.

The V and J genes are TRBV2 and TRBJ2-7, with TRBD1 as a possible D gene (6 bases). The CDR3 runs to 14 residues. Germline V gene sequence: CDR1 SNHLY, CDR2 FYNNEI. V lost 5 bases, J lost 2 bases, and 13 bases lay in between. The CDR3 is CASSRDGTTYEQYF. CDR3 nucleotide sequence: TGTGCCAGCAGTCGAGATGGGACAACCTACGAGCAGTACTTC.

The rearrangement joins TRBV4-1 to TRBJ1-1, with D possibly TRBD1 on 6 matching bases. Trimming took off 4 bases at V and 4 bases at J, with 16 bases between the two ends. Germline V lookup: CDR1 MGHRA, CDR2 YSYEKL. CDR3 length: 15 amino acids. The CDR3 DNA follows: TGCGCCAGCAGCCCCTTAGGGGCGGGGGCCACTGAAGCTTTCTTT. It yields the protein CASSPLGAGATEAFF.

J is TRBJ1-3 and V is TRBV9, with D unclear. This CDR3 has 16 residues. From germline, CDR1 is SGDLS and CDR2 YYNGEE. V was trimmed by 0 bases and J by 0 bases, leaving 10 bases between them. The CDR3 sequence: CASSVAFAYSGNTIYF. The CDR3 nucleotides read TGTGCCAGCAGCGTAGCTTTCGCGTACTCTGGAAACACCATATATTTT. Full variable domain (remainder filled in from reference TRBV9 and TRBJ1-3): DSGVTQTPKHLITATGQRVTLRCSPRSGDLSVYWYQQSLDQGLQFLIQYYNGEERAKGNILERFSAQQFPDLHSELNLSSLELGDSALYFCASSVAFAYSGNTIYFGEGSWLTVV.

The genes are TRBV6-6 and TRBJ2-2, with 11 bases fitting TRBD2. V lost 5 bases, J lost 5 bases, and 7 bases stayed unmatched. This CDR3 has 16 amino acids. Germline assignment: CDR1 MNHNY and CDR2 SVGAGI (reference sequence). The DNA of the CDR3 is TGTGCCAGCAGTGAGGGGACTAGCGGAATAACCGGGGAGCTGTTTTTT. Protein product: CASSEGTSGITGELFF.

This chain links TRBV25-1 with TRBJ1-2; no definite D call. The CDR3 is made up of 12 amino acids. Trimming cost V 6 bases and J 8 bases, with 13 bases left between them. The germline V gene has CDR1 MGHDK and CDR2 SYGVNS. The CDR3 region is CASSRGLRGYTF. The CDR3, as DNA: TGTGCCAGCAGCAGAGGGTTGCGGGGCTACACCTTC.

This chain links TRBV27 with TRBJ2-5; 8 bases fit TRBD2. Trimming took 3 bases from V and 4 from J; bases not matched to a gene: 4. CDR3 length equals 14 residues. CDR1 and CDR2 from the germline V gene are MNHEY and SMNVEV (reference sequence). The DNA for the CDR3 is TGTGCCAGCAGTTTTGGGCGGGGGGCAGAGACCCAGTACTTC. It encodes CASSFGRGAETQYF.

V gene TRBV20-1 combines with J gene TRBJ2-7; unclear D gene. Trimming removed 3 bases at V and 7 bases at J, with 16 bases between. The CDR3 totals 13 residues. Per the germline V gene, CDR1 is DFQATT and CDR2 is SNEGSKA (reference sequence). The CDR3 DNA is TGCAGTGCTAGTAGGCGGAAGCTCAATGAGCAGTACTTC. It encodes CSASRRKLNEQYF.

The genes are TRBV7-2 and TRBJ2-7; tentatively, D is TRBD2 (6 bases). CDR1 is SGHTA, CDR2 FQGNSA, per germline. V shed 1 base and J shed 0 bases, with 13 bases lying between them. The CDR3 consists of 16 residues. DNA for the CDR3: TGTGCCAGCAGCTTAGGCCCACGGGAGTCCTCCTACGAGCAGTACTTC. It encodes CASSLGPRESSYEQYF. The whole variable domain, filled in from reference TRBV7-2 and TRBJ2-7, reads GAGVSQSPSNKVTEKGKDVELRCDPISGHTALYWYRQSLGQGLEFLIYFQGNSAPDKSGLPSDRFSAERTGGSVSTLTIQRTQQEDSAVYLCASSLGPRESSYEQYFGPGTRLTVT.

This clonotype was detected a few times. The chain has TRBV9 and TRBJ1-1; D is perhaps TRBD1 (6 bases). The germline V and J ends were trimmed by 3 bases and 2 bases, with 14 bases remaining between them. Germline V CDR1 and CDR2: SGDLS, YYNGEE. This CDR3 is built from 15 residues. CDR3 nucleotides: TGTGCCAGCAGCGCGGGGCGCAGGGGCAACACTGAAGCTTTCTTT. The encoded protein is CASSAGRRGNTEAFF.

The sample holds a few counts of this clonotype. The chain joins TRBV9 to TRBJ1-2; 7 nucleotides align to TRBD1. Looked up from germline, CDR1 is SGDLS and CDR2 is YYNGEE. With V trimmed by 0 bases and J by 2 bases, 13 bases remained unmatched. The CDR3 covers 18 residues. CDR3 coding DNA: TGTGCCAGCAGCGTAGGAAAGGGGAAGGGGGCTACGAACTATGGCTACACCTTC. Its protein product is CASSVGKGKGATNYGYTF.

This clonotype was detected only once. The CDR3 protein is CASSFRTAAYNEQYF. CDR3 DNA: TGTGCCAGCAGCTTCCGGACAGCAGCCTACAATGAGCAGTACTTC. The chain is built from TRBV11-2 and TRBJ2-5, with TRBD1 as a possible D gene (6 bases). Germline values: CDR1 SGHAT, CDR2 FQNNGV. CDR3 length equals 15 residues. The germline V and J ends were trimmed by 3 bases and 11 bases, with 22 bases remaining between them.

This chain connects TRBV19 to TRBJ2-1; a weak D match, TRBD2 (6 bases). Germline V gene data show CDR1 as LNHDA and CDR2 as SQIVND (reference sequence). The CDR3 has 16 amino acids. V was clipped by 3 bases and J by 2 bases, with 14 bases between them. CDR3: CASSMGSGLAYNEQFF. CDR3 in DNA: TGTGCCAGTAGTATGGGGTCGGGACTGGCCTACAATGAGCAGTTCTTC.

The chain uses TRBV11-2 and TRBJ1-2, with TRBD1 identical over 9 bases. After removal of 7 bases from V and 8 bases from J, the junction contained 8 bases not matched to a gene. Germline V gene lookup returns CDR1 SGHAT and CDR2 FQNNGV. The CDR3 is 13 residues long. In nucleotides, the CDR3 is TGTGCCAGCAACCCCGGGACAGGGTTAGGCTACACCTTC. This encodes CASNPGTGLGYTF.

CDR3 DNA: TGTGCCAGCAGCCCTGGACTAGCGGGAGTTGGGAAGTTCTTC. It is translated as CASSPGLAGVGKFF. J is TRBJ2-1 and V is TRBV7-2; the match to TRBD2 covers 13 bases. V was clipped by 5 bases and J by 14 bases; unmatched bases: 9. This CDR3 has 14 residues. In germline, CDR1 is SGHTA, CDR2 FQGNSA.

This clonotype appeared once. The J gene is TRBJ2-1, the V gene TRBV7-9; possibly TRBD1 or TRBD2 for D (7 bases each). The germline CDR1 and CDR2 sequences are SEHNR and FQNEAQ (reference sequence). The CDR3 is 16 amino acids. V lost 7 bases and J lost 5, with 21 bases in between. Here the CDR3 reads CASNSYLQGRDNEQFF. In DNA form, the CDR3 reads TGTGCCAGCAACTCGTACCTACAGGGGAGGGACAATGAGCAGTTCTTC.

The gene calls are TRBV28 and TRBJ2-2, with D possibly being TRBD1 (6 bases). V shed 6 bases and J shed 2 bases, with 19 bases lying between them. CDR3 length equals 17 residues. The germline V gene has CDR1 MDHEN and CDR2 SYDVKM. CDR3 protein: CASSYPDRLGNTGELFF. The CDR3 DNA reads TGTGCCAGCAGCTACCCTGACAGGTTAGGAAACACCGGGGAGCTGTTTTTT. The variable domain in full, completed from reference TRBV28 and TRBJ2-2, reads DVKVTQSSRYLVKRTGEKVFLECVQDMDHENMFWYRQDPGLGLRLIYFSYDVKMKEKGDIPEGYSVSREKKERFSLILESASTNQTSMYLCASSYPDRLGNTGELFFGEGSRLTVL.

This clonotype was recorded only once. The chain carries TRBV20-1 and TRBJ1-1, with D possibly TRBD1 on 5 matching bases. With 3 bases removed from V and 8 bases from J, the gap between germline ends came to 10 bases. The CDR3 has 11 residues. Germline lookup yields CDR1 DFQATT and CDR2 SNEGSKA (reference sequence). The DNA for the CDR3 is TGCAGTGCTAGTCAGGGCCTAGAAGCTTTCTTT. As protein: CSASQGLEAFF.

This clonotype was counted only a few times. Relative to the germline gene, one junction end is altered; a read error may explain this. The V and J genes are TRBV4-1 and TRBJ2-1; 9 nucleotides agree with TRBD2. The CDR3 loop spans 15 amino acids. Germline V lookup: CDR1 MGHRA, CDR2 YSYEKL. The CDR3 here is CASSQPSGADNEQFF. The CDR3 coding sequence is TGCGCTAGCAGCCAACCTAGCGGGGCGGACAATGAGCAGTTCTTC.

This clonotype was counted a single time. The V call is TRBV29-1, the J call TRBJ2-4; D remains ambiguous. Matching the DNA end better, TRBJ2-5 makes the J call doubtful. The V gene's germline CDR1 is SQVTM and CDR2 ANQGSEA. This CDR3 is built from 11 residues. The CDR3 DNA sequence: TGCAGCGTTGACCGTACAGAGACCCAGTACTTC. Amino acid sequence: CSVDRTETQYF.

This clonotype was detected only once. CDR3 nucleotide sequence: TGCGCCAGCAGCCAAGCTTCGGCGGTGGGTGTGACCGGGGAGCTGTTTTTT. It specifies CASSQASAVGVTGELFF. The genes are TRBV4-3 and TRBJ2-2; no definite D call. The germline V gene encodes CDR1 LGHNA and CDR2 YSLEER. Trimming pared 1 base from V and 5 bases from J, leaving 17 bases between. CDR3 size: 17 residues.

Here the CDR3 DNA reads TGTGCCAGCAGTTACGGACAGGAGGAGGCCACCTATGGCTACACCTTC. Translation gives CASSYGQEEATYGYTF. V gene TRBV6-2 or TRBV6-3 combines with J gene TRBJ1-2, with TRBD1 matching over 7 bases. The ends lost 2 bases at V and 4 bases at J; junction bases unmatched: 10. Germline CDR1 MNHEY, CDR2 SVGEGT. CDR3 length: 16 residues.

This chain connects TRBV27 to TRBJ2-3; TRBD1 agrees at 8 bases. The junction had 8 bases not matched to a gene; V was cut back by 5 bases and J by 4 bases. The CDR3 sequence is 15 residues long. Germline V gives CDR1 MNHEY, CDR2 SMNVEV (reference sequence). The CDR3 nucleotides read TGTGCCAGCAGTCCACCACGGACAGGGTCAGATACGCAGTATTTT. It specifies CASSPPRTGSDTQYF.

This chain uses TRBV10-3 with TRBJ2-2; tentative D call: TRBD1 (5 bases). V lost 2 bases to trimming and J lost 0 bases, with 7 bases between them. Germline CDR1 is ENHRY and CDR2 is SYGVKD. This CDR3 comprises 15 residues. The CDR3: CAISEPDTNTGELFF. The CDR3 DNA follows: TGTGCCATCAGTGAGCCGGACACGAACACCGGGGAGCTGTTTTTT.